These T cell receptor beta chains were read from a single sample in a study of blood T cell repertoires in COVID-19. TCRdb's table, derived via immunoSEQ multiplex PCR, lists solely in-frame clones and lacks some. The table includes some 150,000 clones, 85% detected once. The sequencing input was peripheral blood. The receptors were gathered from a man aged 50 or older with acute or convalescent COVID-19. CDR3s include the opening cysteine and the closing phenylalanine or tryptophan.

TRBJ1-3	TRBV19	CASSARRDTIYF
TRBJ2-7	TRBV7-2	CASSVLNSYEQYF
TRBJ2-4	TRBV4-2	CASSNPRSGIQYF
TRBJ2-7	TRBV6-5	CASSYSRDSYEQYF
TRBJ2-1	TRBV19	CASSPAEGDEQFF
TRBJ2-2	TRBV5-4	CASSLPGLAIPGELFF
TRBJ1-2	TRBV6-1	CASSGFREAADWGYTF
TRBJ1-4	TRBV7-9	CASSLGQEVGKLFF
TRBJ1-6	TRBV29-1	CSGLNPGHLPDSPLHF
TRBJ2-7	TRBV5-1	CASSLGDSSTYEQYF
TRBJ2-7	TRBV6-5	CASSSLGRSREQYF
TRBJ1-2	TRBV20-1	CSGGDNYGYTF
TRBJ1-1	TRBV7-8	CASKLKLGQLNTEAFF
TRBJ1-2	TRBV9	CASSPRTGSGYTF
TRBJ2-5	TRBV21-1	CASSKGSGSLETQYF
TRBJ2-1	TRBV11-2	CASSWAQRVLAGANEQFF
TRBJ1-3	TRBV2	CASRQETGNTIYF
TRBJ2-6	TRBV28	CASSFQGAPGANVLTF
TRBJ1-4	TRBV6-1	CASSEEVGTGGEKLFF
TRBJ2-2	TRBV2	CASSEMSTGELFF
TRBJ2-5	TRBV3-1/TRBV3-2	CASSPRQALQETQYF
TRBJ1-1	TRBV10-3	CASKPPTGFNTEAFF
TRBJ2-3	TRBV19	CASSRTGADTQYF
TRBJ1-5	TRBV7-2	CASSFGTGGFQPQHF
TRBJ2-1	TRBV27	CASSSGGPYNEQFF
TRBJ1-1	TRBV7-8	CASSLTGAGEPNTEAFF
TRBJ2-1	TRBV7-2	CASGGASGLNEQFF
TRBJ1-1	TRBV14	CASSQVVFPDTEAFF